This T cell receptor beta chain was obtained from a study of radiation and T cells in renal cell carcinoma. Background on the study: Nephrectomy followed 15 Gy stereotactic body radiation by 4 weeks.

This clone was seen just once. Libraries were prepared by immunoSEQ multiplex PCR; TCRdb keeps only in-frame clonotypes and omits some of them. The repertoire holds about 130,000 clones, with around 90% as singletons. Time point in this sample: blood 2 weeks post-SBRT. Treatment reported: 15 Gy SBRT to primary tumor, nephrectomy 4 weeks later. From germline, CDR1 is SEHNR and CDR2 FQNEAQ (reference sequence). There are 16 residues in the CDR3. The ends were cut back, 5 bases at V and 9 bases at J, with 25 bases in the middle. The specimen was blood, collected from a patient whose treatment included radiotherapy and nephrectomy. This sequence was found in a woman in her sixties or seventies with renal cell carcinoma. V is TRBV7-9 and J is TRBJ1-2; D perhaps matches TRBD1 (5 bases). As DNA, the CDR3 is TGTGCCAGCAGCCCTCGGTTAGGGGCCGGCCCTATTCGCTACACCTTC. It is translated as CASSPRLGAGPIRYTF. Drawing the rest from reference TRBV7-9 and TRBJ1-2, the complete variable domain is DTGVSQNPRHKITKRGQNVTFRCDPISEHNRLYWYRQTLGQGPEFLTYFQNEAQLEKSRLLSDRFSAERPKGSFSTLEIQRTEQGDSAMYLCASSPRLGAGPIRYTFGSGTRLTVV.